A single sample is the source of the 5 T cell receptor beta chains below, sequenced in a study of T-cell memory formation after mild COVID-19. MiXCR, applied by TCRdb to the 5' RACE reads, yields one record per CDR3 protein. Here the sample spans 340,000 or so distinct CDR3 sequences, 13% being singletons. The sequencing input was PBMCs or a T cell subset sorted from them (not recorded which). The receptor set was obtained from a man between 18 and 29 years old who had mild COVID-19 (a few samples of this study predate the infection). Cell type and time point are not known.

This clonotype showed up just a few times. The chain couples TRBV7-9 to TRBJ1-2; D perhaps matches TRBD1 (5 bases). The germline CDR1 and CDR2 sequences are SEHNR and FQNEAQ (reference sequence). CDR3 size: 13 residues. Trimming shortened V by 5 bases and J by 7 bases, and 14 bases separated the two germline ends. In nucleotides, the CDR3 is TGTGCCAGCAGCCCTCAGAGGGGCAGTGGCTACACCTTC. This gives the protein CASSPQRGSGYTF. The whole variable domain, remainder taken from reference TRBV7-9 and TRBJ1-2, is DTGVSQNPRHKITKRGQNVTFRCDPISEHNRLYWYRQTLGQGPEFLTYFQNEAQLEKSRLLSDRFSAERPKGSFSTLEIQRTEQGDSAMYLCASSPQRGSGYTFGSGTRLTVV.

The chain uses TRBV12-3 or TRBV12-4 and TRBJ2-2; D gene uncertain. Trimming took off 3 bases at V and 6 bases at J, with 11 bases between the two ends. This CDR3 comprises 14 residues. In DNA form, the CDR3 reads TGTGCCAGCAGTTTTGTCGGTAAATCCGGGGAGCTGTTTTTT. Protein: CASSFVGKSGELFF.

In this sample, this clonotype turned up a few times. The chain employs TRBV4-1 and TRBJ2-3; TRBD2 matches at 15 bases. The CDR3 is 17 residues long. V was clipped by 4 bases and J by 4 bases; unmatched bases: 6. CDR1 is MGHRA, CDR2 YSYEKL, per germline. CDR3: CASSPWTSGGGPDTQYF. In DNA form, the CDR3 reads TGCGCCAGCAGCCCCTGGACTAGCGGGGGGGGCCCAGATACGCAGTATTTT.

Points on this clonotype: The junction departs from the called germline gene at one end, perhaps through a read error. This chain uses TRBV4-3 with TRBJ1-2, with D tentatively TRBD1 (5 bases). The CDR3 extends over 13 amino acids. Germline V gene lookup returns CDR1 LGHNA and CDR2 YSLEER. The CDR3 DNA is TGCGCCAGAAGCCAAGAGAGCGGGGCGGGCTACACCTTC. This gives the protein CARSQESGAGYTF.

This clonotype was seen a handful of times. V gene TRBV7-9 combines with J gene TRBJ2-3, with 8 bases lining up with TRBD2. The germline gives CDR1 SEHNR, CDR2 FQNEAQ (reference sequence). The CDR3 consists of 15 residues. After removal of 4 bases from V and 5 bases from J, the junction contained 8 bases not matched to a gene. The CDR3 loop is CASSSLLAGGDTQYF. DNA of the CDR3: TGTGCCAGCAGCTCCCTGCTAGCGGGTGGAGATACGCAGTATTTT.